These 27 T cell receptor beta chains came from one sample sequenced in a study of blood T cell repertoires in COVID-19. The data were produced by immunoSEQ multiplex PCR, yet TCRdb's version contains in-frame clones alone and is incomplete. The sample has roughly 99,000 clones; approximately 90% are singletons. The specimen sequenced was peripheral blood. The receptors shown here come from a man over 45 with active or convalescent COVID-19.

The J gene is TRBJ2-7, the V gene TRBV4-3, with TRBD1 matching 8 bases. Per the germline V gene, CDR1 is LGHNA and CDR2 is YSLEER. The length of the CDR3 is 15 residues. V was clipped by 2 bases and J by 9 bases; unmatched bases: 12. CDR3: CASSQTPTGVDRQYF. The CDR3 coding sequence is TGCGCCAGCAGCCAAACTCCGACAGGGGTAGATCGGCAGTACTTC.

The CDR3 sequence is CASSPPAGGSSYEQYF. In DNA, the CDR3 is TGTGCCAGCTCACCCCCGGCAGGGGGCAGCTCCTACGAGCAGTACTTC. This sequence joins TRBV18 and TRBJ2-7; TRBD1 matches 8 bases. This CDR3 spans 16 amino acids. V dropped 3 bases and J dropped 0; count of bases not matched to a gene: 7. Germline V CDR1 and CDR2: KGHSH, LQKENI.

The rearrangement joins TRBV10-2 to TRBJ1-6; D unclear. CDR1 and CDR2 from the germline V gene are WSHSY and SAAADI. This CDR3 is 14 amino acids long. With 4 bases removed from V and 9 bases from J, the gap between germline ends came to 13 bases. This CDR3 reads CASSVGQAGSPLHF. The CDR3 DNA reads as TGCGCCAGCAGTGTGGGTCAAGCGGGTTCACCCCTCCACTTT.

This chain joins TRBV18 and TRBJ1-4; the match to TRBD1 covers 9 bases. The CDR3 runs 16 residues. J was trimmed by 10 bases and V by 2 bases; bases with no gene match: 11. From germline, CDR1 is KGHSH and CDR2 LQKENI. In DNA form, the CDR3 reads TGTGCCAGCTCACCAAGTCCTTCGGGACAGGGAGGAAAACTGTTTTTT. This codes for CASSPSPSGQGGKLFF.

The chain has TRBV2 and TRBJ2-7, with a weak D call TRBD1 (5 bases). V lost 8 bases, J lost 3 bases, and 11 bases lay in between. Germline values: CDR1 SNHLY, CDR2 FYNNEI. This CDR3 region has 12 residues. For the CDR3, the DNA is TGTGCCAGCTTCAGCAGGGACTACGAGCAGTACTTC. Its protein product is CASFSRDYEQYF. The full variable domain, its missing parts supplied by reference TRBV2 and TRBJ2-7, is EPEVTQTPSHQVTQMGQEVILRCVPISNHLYFYWYRQILGQKVEFLVSFYNNEISEKSEIFDDQFSVERPDGSNFTLKIRSTKLEDSAMYFCASFSRDYEQYFGPGTRLTVT.

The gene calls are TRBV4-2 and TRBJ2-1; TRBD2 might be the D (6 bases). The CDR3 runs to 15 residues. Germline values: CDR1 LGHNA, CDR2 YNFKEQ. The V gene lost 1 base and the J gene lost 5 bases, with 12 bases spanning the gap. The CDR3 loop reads CASSQGTSNHNEQFF. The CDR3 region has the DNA TGTGCCAGCAGCCAAGGTACTAGCAATCACAATGAGCAGTTCTTC.

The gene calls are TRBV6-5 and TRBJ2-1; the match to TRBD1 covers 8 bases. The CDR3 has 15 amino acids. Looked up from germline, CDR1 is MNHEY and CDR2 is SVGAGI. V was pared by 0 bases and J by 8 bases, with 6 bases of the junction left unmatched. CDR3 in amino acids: CASSYSLGQADEQFF. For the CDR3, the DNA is TGTGCCAGCAGTTACTCGTTGGGACAGGCGGATGAGCAGTTCTTC.

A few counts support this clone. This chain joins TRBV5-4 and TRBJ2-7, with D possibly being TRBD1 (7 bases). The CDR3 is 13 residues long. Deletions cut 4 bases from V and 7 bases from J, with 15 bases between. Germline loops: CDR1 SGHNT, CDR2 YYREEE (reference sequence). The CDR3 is CASSTEQGREQYF. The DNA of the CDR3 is TGTGCCAGCAGCACGGAACAGGGGAGGGAGCAGTACTTC.

The CDR3 DNA reads TGCAGCGTTGTAGGTTCAGGGTATGGCTACACCTTC. This gives the protein CSVVGSGYGYTF. The chain employs TRBV29-1 and TRBJ1-2, with D maybe TRBD1 (5 bases). The V end lost 4 bases, the J end lost 5 bases, and 11 bases lay between the germline ends. The CDR3 consists of 12 residues. Germline values: CDR1 SQVTM, CDR2 ANQGSEA.

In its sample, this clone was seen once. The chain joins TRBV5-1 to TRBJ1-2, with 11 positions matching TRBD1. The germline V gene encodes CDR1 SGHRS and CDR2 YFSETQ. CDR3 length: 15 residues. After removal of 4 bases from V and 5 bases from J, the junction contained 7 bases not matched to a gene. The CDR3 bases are TGCGCCAGCAGCATAACCGGGACAGGGGGGTATGGCTACACCTTC. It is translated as CASSITGTGGYGYTF.

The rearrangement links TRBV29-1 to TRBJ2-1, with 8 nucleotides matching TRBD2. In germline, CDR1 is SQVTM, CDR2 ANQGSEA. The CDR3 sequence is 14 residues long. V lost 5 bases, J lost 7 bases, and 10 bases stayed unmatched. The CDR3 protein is CSVLGAGGGNEQFF. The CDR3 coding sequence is TGCAGCGTTTTGGGGGCGGGAGGAGGAAATGAGCAGTTCTTC.

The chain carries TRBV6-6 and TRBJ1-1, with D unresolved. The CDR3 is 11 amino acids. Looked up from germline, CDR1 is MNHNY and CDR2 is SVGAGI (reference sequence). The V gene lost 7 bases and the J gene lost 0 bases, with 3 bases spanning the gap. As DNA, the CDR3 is TGTGCCAGCATCGTGAACACTGAAGCTTTCTTT. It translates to CASIVNTEAFF.

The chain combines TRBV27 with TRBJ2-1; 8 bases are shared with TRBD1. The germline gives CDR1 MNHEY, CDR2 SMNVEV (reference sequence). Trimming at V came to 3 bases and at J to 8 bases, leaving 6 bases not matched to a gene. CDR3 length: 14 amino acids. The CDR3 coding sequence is TGTGCCAGCAGTTTCGGACAGGGTGACTATGAGCAGTTCTTC. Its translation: CASSFGQGDYEQFF.

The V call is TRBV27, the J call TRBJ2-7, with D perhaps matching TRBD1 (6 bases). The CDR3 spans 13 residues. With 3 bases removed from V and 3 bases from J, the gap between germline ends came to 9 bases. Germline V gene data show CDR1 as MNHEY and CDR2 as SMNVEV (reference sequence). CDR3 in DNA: TGTGCCAGCAGTTTTGACAGGAGCTACGAGCAGTACTTC. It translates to CASSFDRSYEQYF.

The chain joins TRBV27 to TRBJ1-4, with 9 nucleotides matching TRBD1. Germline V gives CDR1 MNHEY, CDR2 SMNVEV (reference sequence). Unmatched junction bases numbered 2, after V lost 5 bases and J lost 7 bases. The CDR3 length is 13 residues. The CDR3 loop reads CASSMDRGEKLFF. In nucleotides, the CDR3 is TGTGCCAGCAGTATGGACAGGGGTGAAAAACTGTTTTTT.

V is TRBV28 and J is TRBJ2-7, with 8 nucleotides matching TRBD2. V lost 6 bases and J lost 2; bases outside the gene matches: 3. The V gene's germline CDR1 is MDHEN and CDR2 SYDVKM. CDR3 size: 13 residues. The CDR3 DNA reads TGTGCCAGCAGGACTAGCGCTGCCTACGAGCAGTACTTC. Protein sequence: CASRTSAAYEQYF.

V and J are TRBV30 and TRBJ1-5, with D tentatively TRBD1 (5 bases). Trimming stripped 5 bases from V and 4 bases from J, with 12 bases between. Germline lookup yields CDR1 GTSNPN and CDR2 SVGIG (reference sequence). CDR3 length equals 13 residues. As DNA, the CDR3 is TGTGCCTGGCAGACAGTCCTTAATCAGCCCCAGCATTTT. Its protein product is CAWQTVLNQPQHF.

The DNA for the CDR3 is TGTGCCAGCAGCTGGCAGCGGGGGCTGGACACCGGGGAGCTGTTTTTT. Its protein product is CASSWQRGLDTGELFF. The chain couples TRBV5-6 to TRBJ2-2; TRBD2 agrees at 8 bases. Per germline, CDR1 SGHDT and CDR2 YYEEEE. J gave up 3 bases and V 3 bases, and 7 bases lay outside the gene matches. This CDR3 contains 16 residues.

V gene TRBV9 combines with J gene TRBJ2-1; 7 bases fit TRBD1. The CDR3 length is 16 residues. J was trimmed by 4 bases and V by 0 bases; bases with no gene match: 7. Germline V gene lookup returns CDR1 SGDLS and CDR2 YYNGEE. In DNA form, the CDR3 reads TGTGCCAGCAGCGTAGCTACGTCAGGGGGTTACAATGAGCAGTTCTTC. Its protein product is CASSVATSGGYNEQFF.

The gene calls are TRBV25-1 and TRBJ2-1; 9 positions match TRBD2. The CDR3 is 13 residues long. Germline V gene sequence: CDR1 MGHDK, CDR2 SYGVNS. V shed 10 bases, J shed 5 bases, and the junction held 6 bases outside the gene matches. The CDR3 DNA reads TGTGCCATCTATTTAGCGGGAGACAATGAGCAGTTCTTC. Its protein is CAIYLAGDNEQFF.

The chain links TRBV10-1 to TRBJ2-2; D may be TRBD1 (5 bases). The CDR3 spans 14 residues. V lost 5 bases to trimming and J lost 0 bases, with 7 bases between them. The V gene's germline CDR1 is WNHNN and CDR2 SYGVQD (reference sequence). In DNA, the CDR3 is TGCGCCAGCAGTCGACAGACGAACACCGGGGAGCTGTTTTTT. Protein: CASSRQTNTGELFF.

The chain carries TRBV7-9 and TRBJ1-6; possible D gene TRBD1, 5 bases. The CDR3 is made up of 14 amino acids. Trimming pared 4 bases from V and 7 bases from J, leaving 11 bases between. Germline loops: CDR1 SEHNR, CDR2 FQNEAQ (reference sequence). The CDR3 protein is CASSSGTENSPLHF. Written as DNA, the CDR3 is TGTGCCAGCAGCTCCGGGACTGAGAATTCACCCCTCCACTTT.

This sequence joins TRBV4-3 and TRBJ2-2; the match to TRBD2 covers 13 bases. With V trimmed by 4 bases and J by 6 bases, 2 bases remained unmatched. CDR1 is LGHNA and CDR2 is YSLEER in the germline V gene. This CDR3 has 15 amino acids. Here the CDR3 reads CASSLGTSGAGELFF. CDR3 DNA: TGCGCCAGCAGCCTCGGGACTAGCGGGGCCGGGGAGCTGTTTTTT.

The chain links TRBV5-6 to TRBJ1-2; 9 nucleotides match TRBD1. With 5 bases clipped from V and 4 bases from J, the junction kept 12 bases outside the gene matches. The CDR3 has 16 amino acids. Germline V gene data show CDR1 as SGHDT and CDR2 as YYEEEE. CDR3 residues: CASRYRTGGAGYGYTF. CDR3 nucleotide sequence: TGTGCCAGCAGATACCGAACAGGGGGCGCGGGCTATGGCTACACCTTC. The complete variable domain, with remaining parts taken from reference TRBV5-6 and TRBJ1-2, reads DAGVTQSPTHLIKTRGQQVTLRCSPKSGHDTVSWYQQALGQGPQFIFQYYEEEERQRGNFPDRFSGHQFPNYSSELNVNALLLGDSALYLCASRYRTGGAGYGYTFGSGTRLTVV.

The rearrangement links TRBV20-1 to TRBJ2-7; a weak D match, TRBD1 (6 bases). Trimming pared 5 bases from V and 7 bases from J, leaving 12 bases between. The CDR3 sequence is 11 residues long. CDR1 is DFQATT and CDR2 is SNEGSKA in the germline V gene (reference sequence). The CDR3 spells CSAPTGREQYF. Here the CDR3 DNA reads TGCAGTGCTCCAACAGGGCGAGAGCAGTACTTC.

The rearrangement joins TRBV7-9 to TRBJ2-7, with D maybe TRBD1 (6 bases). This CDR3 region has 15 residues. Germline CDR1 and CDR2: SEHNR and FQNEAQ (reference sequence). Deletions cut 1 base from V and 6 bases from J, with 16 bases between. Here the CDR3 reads CASSLGGLRGFEQYF. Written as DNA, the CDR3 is TGTGCCAGCAGCTTAGGAGGGTTAAGGGGGTTCGAGCAGTACTTC.

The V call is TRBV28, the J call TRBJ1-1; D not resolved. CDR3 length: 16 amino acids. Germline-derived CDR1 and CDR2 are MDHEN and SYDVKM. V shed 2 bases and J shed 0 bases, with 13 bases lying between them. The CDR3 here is CASSLQSGYMNTEAFF. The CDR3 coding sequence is TGTGCCAGCAGTTTACAGTCGGGGTACATGAACACTGAAGCTTTCTTT.